This T cell receptor beta chain stems from a study of shared clonotypes between healthy human individuals. Study background: There were three CD4 naive, three CD4 memory, two CD8 naive and one CD8 memory plates per donor.

Generated by immunoSEQ multiplex PCR, the TCRdb table keeps only in-frame clones and is missing some. Counted here are around 510,000 clones, approximately 95% occurring once; the ten biggest clones make up about 0.06%. Donors, without exception, were Caucasian adults residing in Nashville, Tennessee. Germline CDR1 and CDR2: MNHEY and SVGAGI. This CDR3 has 14 residues. V was shortened by 0 bases and J by 4 bases, with 9 bases between the two germline ends. This TCR came from a woman in her twenties or thirties in good health. The rearrangement links TRBV6-5 to TRBJ1-1; D is uncertain. The sequenced material came from naive CD4+ T cells sorted from blood. Subset reported: CD45RA+ positively selected. CDR3 sequence (DNA): TGTGCCAGCAGTTACTCCGACCTAGCCACTGAAGCTTTCTTT. This encodes CASSYSDLATEAFF.